Sequencing of this T cell receptor (beta chain) was carried out in a study of blood T cell repertoires in COVID-19. Study-wide background: T cells, B-cell-depleted T cells, or PBMCs provided the cDNA or gDNA that served as material.

Per the authors' pipeline: Reference gene primer amplification yielded estimated nucleated cell counts. Clones were read by immunoSEQ multiplex PCR, and TCRdb kept only the in-frame ones, dropping some. The DNA gave D and trimming, while V, J and clone size come from that table. In the table there are 85,000 to 110,000 clones, around 88% of which are singletons. The CDR3 loop spans 18 amino acids. V was pared by 4 bases and J by 3 bases, with 22 bases between. CDR1 is KGHSH and CDR2 is LQKENI in the germline V gene. Sequenced sample: peripheral blood. The V gene is TRBV18, the J gene TRBJ1-3; perhaps TRBD1 as D (5 bases). The clonotype originates from a human donor in a cohort sampled during active COVID-19. The CDR3 sequence is CASSLVSFGQGFGNTIYF. The CDR3 DNA follows: TGTGCCAGCTCACTCGTCTCCTTCGGGCAGGGCTTTGGAAACACCATATATTTT. The entire variable domain, with the rest obtained from reference TRBV18 and TRBJ1-3, is as follows: NAGVMQNPRHLVRRRGQEARLRCSPMKGHSHVYWYRQLPEEGLKFMVYLQKENIIDESGMPKERFSAEFPKEGPSILRIQQVVRGDSAAYFCASSLVSFGQGFGNTIYFGEGSWLTVV.